One sample yielded the 20 T cell receptor beta chains listed below, sequenced in a study of T cell clonotyping in hematopoietic cell transplantation. The table came from immunoSEQ multiplex PCR; TCRdb's copy has only in-frame clones and leaves some out. The sample carries under 20,000 clones, 90% recorded once. Material for sequencing was peripheral blood mononuclear cells. These receptors came from a man aged 50-60 years in good health. Some clones in this sample may be carry-over from other donors' samples.

The rearrangement links TRBV4-2 to TRBJ2-7, with 8 bases that match TRBD2. The CDR3 sequence is 16 residues long. Trimming cost V 0 bases and J 3 bases; bases outside gene matches: 7. The germline V gene encodes CDR1 LGHNA and CDR2 YNFKEQ. CDR3 sequence: CASSQEVRGDRYEQYF. As DNA, the CDR3 is TGTGCCAGCAGCCAAGAGGTGCGGGGGGATCGCTACGAGCAGTACTTC.

V and J are TRBV9 and TRBJ2-5; 9 nucleotides match TRBD1. The CDR3 contains 16 residues. Germline CDR1 SGDLS, CDR2 YYNGEE. V lost 0 bases, J lost 5 bases, and 8 bases stayed unmatched. The DNA for the CDR3 is TGTGCCAGCAGCGTAGGTGTGGGACAGGGACAGGAGACCCAGTACTTC. Translating gives CASSVGVGQGQETQYF.

The V call is TRBV30, the J call TRBJ1-5; 10 nucleotides agree with TRBD1. J gave up 6 bases and V 0 bases, and 2 bases lay outside the gene matches. This CDR3 spans 14 amino acids. Germline loops: CDR1 GTSNPN, CDR2 SVGIG (reference sequence). The CDR3 is CAWSVGTGAQPQHF. The CDR3 DNA sequence: TGTGCCTGGAGTGTGGGGACAGGGGCTCAGCCCCAGCATTTT.

This clone appeared a few times. V and J are TRBV20-1 and TRBJ1-6; no reliable D call. The CDR3 contains 11 residues. The V gene's germline CDR1 is DFQATT and CDR2 SNEGSKA (reference sequence). V was shortened by 4 bases and J by 14 bases, with 12 bases between the two germline ends. CDR3 sequence (DNA): TGCAGTGCTAAAACAACCTCATCCCTCCACTTT. It translates to CSAKTTSSLHF.

This clone appeared a single time. The genes are TRBV4-3 and TRBJ1-1, with unresolved D. Deletions cut 0 bases from V and 1 base from J, with 6 bases between. This CDR3 has 14 amino acids. The germline CDR1 and CDR2 sequences are LGHNA and YSLEER. The CDR3 DNA is TGCGCCAGCAGCCAAGACACCTCGAACACTGAAGCTTTCTTT. This gives the protein CASSQDTSNTEAFF.

This chain links TRBV30 with TRBJ2-2; 7 nucleotides line up with TRBD2. This CDR3 has 16 amino acids. V shed 4 bases, J shed 2 bases, and the junction held 10 bases outside the gene matches. Looked up from germline, CDR1 is GTSNPN and CDR2 is SVGIG (reference sequence). The CDR3 DNA reads TGTGCCTGGATCCATACGGGGAGGGGTAACACCGGGGAGCTGTTTTTT. As protein: CAWIHTGRGNTGELFF.

The chain uses TRBV10-3 and TRBJ2-2; no firm D call. Germline V gives CDR1 ENHRY, CDR2 SYGVKD. The CDR3 runs 14 residues. Trimming stripped 7 bases from V and 0 bases from J, with 9 bases between. The CDR3 DNA follows: TGTGCCATCAAAAGTCTCGCGAACACCGGGGAGCTGTTTTTT. It yields the protein CAIKSLANTGELFF.

This clone appeared once. J is TRBJ1-5 and V is TRBV2, with 11 bases matching TRBD1. The V segment lost 4 bases and the J segment 6 bases; nucleotides outside the gene matches: 2. The CDR3 has 14 residues. Germline CDR1 SNHLY, CDR2 FYNNEI. The CDR3 DNA sequence: TGTGCCAGCAGTGGGACAGGGGGCGGTCAGCCCCAGCATTTT. Residues: CASSGTGGGQPQHF.

The V call is TRBV5-1, the J call TRBJ2-5; 8 bases align to TRBD1. The germline CDR1 and CDR2 sequences are SGHRS and YFSETQ. The CDR3 is 13 amino acids. V dropped 5 bases and J dropped 5; count of bases not matched to a gene: 5. As DNA, the CDR3 is TGCGCCAGCAGTCTGACAGGGGTGGAGACCCAGTACTTC. Translated, it gives CASSLTGVETQYF.

The chain carries TRBV30 and TRBJ2-7, with D unresolved. The V gene's germline CDR1 is GTSNPN and CDR2 SVGIG (reference sequence). Trimming stripped 3 bases from V and 5 bases from J, with 8 bases between. CDR3 length: 11 amino acids. CDR3 sequence reads: CAWSDTDEQYF. CDR3 DNA sequence: TGTGCCTGGAGCGATACGGACGAGCAGTACTTC.

The V call is TRBV29-1, the J call TRBJ1-2; 9 nucleotides match TRBD1. With 6 bases clipped from V and 2 bases from J, the junction kept 4 bases outside the gene matches. The CDR3 is made up of 13 amino acids. The germline V gene has CDR1 SQVTM and CDR2 ANQGSEA. This CDR3 reads CSVGQGVNYGYTF. The DNA of the CDR3 is TGCAGCGTGGGACAGGGTGTCAACTATGGCTACACCTTC.

The chain employs TRBV6-5 and TRBJ1-2, with unresolved D. Germline values: CDR1 MNHEY, CDR2 SVGAGI. The length of the CDR3 is 12 residues. V shed 1 base and J shed 8 bases, with 8 bases lying between them. In nucleotides, the CDR3 is TGTGCCAGCAGTTACTGGGGTGGGGGCTACACCTTC. Protein sequence: CASSYWGGGYTF.

This chain connects TRBV28 to TRBJ1-1, with 7 bases that match TRBD1. The CDR3 has 14 residues. J gave up 0 bases and V 6 bases, and 4 bases lay outside the gene matches. Germline V gene lookup returns CDR1 MDHEN and CDR2 SYDVKM. CDR3 loop: CASRGTELNTEAFF. DNA of the CDR3: TGTGCCAGCAGGGGGACAGAACTGAACACTGAAGCTTTCTTT.

The chain combines TRBV28 with TRBJ1-4; D unresolved. The germline CDR1 and CDR2 sequences are MDHEN and SYDVKM. Deletions cut 7 bases from V and 0 bases from J, with 9 bases between. This CDR3 is 14 amino acids long. Here the CDR3 DNA reads TGTGCCAGCACGGACGGTGCAACTAATGAAAAACTGTTTTTT. It yields the protein CASTDGATNEKLFF.

The chain links TRBV9 to TRBJ1-3; no clear D gene. V dropped 0 bases and J dropped 2 bases, with 9 bases sitting between them. Germline V CDR1 and CDR2: SGDLS, YYNGEE. CDR3 size: 15 residues. DNA of the CDR3: TGTGCCAGCAGCGTAGGCGGGCGGCCTGGAAACACCATATATTTT. It codes for CASSVGGRPGNTIYF.

V gene TRBV6-5 combines with J gene TRBJ1-2; no clear D. Trimming left V 5 bases short and J 2 bases short, with 12 bases between. This CDR3 has 14 residues. Germline values: CDR1 MNHEY, CDR2 SVGAGI. Written as DNA, the CDR3 is TGTGCCAGCAGTCTCTCACGAGGGAACTATGGCTACACCTTC. Translating gives CASSLSRGNYGYTF.

The chain is built from TRBV2 and TRBJ2-3; unclear D gene. Trimming shortened V by 6 bases and J by 5 bases, and 9 bases separated the two germline ends. Germline CDR1 SNHLY, CDR2 FYNNEI. This CDR3 region has 12 residues. This CDR3 reads CASSAAEDTQYF. For the CDR3, the DNA is TGTGCCAGCAGCGCAGCAGAAGATACGCAGTATTTT.

CDR3 nucleotide sequence: TGTGCCAGCAGTTACGGGGGGTACGGAGAGACCCAGTACTTC. Translation: CASSYGGYGETQYF. The chain has TRBV6-5 and TRBJ2-5; D possibly corresponds to TRBD2 (6 bases). V was trimmed by 2 bases and J by 4 bases, leaving 11 bases between them. The CDR3 runs 14 residues. CDR1 is MNHEY, CDR2 SVGAGI, per germline.

The DNA of the CDR3 is TGCGCCAGCAGCTCACCGCAGGCAGCGATGAACACTGAAGCTTTCTTT. As protein: CASSSPQAAMNTEAFF. The chain employs TRBV5-1 and TRBJ1-1; unclear D gene. CDR3 length equals 16 residues. The V end was cut by 3 bases, the J end by 0 bases, with 15 bases between. The germline gives CDR1 SGHRS, CDR2 YFSETQ. The whole variable domain, filled in from reference TRBV5-1 and TRBJ1-1, reads KAGVTQTPRYLIKTRGQQVTLSCSPISGHRSVSWYQQTPGQGLQFLFEYFSETQRNKGNFPGRFSGRQFSNSRSEMNVSTLELGDSALYLCASSSPQAAMNTEAFFGQGTRLTVV.

This chain uses TRBV6-5 with TRBJ2-3; unclear D gene. The CDR3 spans 14 residues. In germline, CDR1 is MNHEY, CDR2 SVGAGI. V lost 7 bases and J lost 1, with 12 bases in between. The CDR3 DNA sequence: TGTGCCAGCACCCGAGTAGCCGGCACAGATACGCAGTATTTT. Protein product: CASTRVAGTDTQYF.